The clone carrying this T cell receptor (beta chain) was picked up a small number of times. These data come from a study of T cells in Graves' hyperthyroidism and ophthalmopathy. Amplification of TCR beta CDR3 regions was performed using RNA transcripts as template. Carried out on the TCR CDR3, a first-round RT-PCR used the HTBI primer set. In TCRdb, the multiplex PCR reads were re-called with MiXCR into one record per CDR3 protein. The table has hundreds of thousands of distinct CDR3 sequences, around 20% seen once. The TCR sequence derives from a young man with Graves' ophthalmopathy. Specimen: blood.

CDR3 sequence reads: CSARAQRGAYNEQFF. For the CDR3, the DNA is TGCAGTGCTAGAGCCCAGCGGGGGGCCTACAATGAGCAGTTCTTC. V gene TRBV20-1 combines with J gene TRBJ2-1, with TRBD2 matching over 9 bases. With 1 base clipped from V and 2 bases from J, the junction kept 3 bases outside the gene matches. The length of the CDR3 is 15 residues. The germline CDR1 and CDR2 sequences are DFQATT and SNEGSKA (reference sequence).